This T cell receptor beta chain emerged from a study of T cells in Graves' hyperthyroidism and ophthalmopathy. Study information: Specimen type is peripheral blood, collected at initial diagnosis prior to any treatment. The study, taken as a whole, reports: Ophthalmopathy onset followed model prediction by a median approximately seven months.

This clonotype was observed at least ten times. No antigen is known for it. The CDR3 is 13 amino acids. V shed 6 bases and J shed 6 bases, with 9 bases lying between them. TCR beta CDR3 regions were amplified from RNA transcripts. Using the HTBI primer set, a first-round RT-PCR was run on the TCR CDR3. TCRdb independently ran MiXCR on the multiplex PCR reads; one entry per CDR3 protein. The sample has around 440,000 distinct CDR3 sequences, 15% to 17% seen once; the top ten hold around 14%. The chain recombines TRBV12-3 or TRBV12-4 with TRBJ2-6; D remains ambiguous. Material for sequencing was blood. The origin of this receptor is a woman aged 18-30 years with Graves' hyperthyroidism. The CDR3 loop reads CASSPTEANVLTF. The CDR3 bases are TGTGCCAGCAGCCCCACTGAGGCCAACGTCCTGACTTTC.